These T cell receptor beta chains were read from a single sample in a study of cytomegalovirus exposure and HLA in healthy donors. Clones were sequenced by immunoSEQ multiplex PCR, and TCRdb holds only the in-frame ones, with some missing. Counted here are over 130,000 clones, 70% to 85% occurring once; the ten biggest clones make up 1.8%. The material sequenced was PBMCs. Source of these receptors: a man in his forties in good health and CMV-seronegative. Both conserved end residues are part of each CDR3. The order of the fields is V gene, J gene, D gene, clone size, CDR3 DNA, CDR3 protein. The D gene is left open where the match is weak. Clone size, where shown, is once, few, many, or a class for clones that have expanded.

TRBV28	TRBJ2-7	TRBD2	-	TGTGCCAGCAGTTTTATCTTTCGTGTCGGAATAGCGGGAGGCCCAAGCTCCTACGAGCAGTACTTC	CASSFIFRVGIAGGPSSYEQYF
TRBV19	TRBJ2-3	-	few	TGTGCCAGTAAAGGGGAGGACGCGAGAAATACGCAGTATTTT	CASKGEDARNTQYF
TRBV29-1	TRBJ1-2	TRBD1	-	TGCAGCGGCTTGGACAGGGCTAACTATGGCTACACCTTC	CSGLDRANYGYTF
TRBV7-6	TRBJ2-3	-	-	TGTGCCAGCAGCTTGGCAGGGGAAAACACAGATACGCAGTATTTT	CASSLAGENTDTQYF
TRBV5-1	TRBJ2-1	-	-	TGCGCCAGCTCCAGAGGCTGGAGCTCCTACAATGAGCAGTTCTTC	CASSRGWSSYNEQFF
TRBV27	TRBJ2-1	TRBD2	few	TGTGCCAGCAGTCGACTCCGTCCCGCGGGAGCAACCTACAATGAGCAGTTCTTC	CASSRLRPAGATYNEQFF
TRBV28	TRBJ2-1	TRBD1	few	TGTGCCAGCAGCAATGACAGGGGGCCGTACAATGAGCAGTTCTTC	CASSNDRGPYNEQFF
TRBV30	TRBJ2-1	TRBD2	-	TGTGCCTCCTCTCTCCCCAGCGGGAGAAATGAGCAGTTCTTC	CASSLPSGRNEQFF
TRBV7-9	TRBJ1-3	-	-	TGTGCCAGCACCTCCGGGACAAGTGTGGGAAACACCATATATTTT	CASTSGTSVGNTIYF
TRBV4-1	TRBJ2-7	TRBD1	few	TGCGCCAGCAGCCAAGGGGACAGATCCTACGAGCAGTACTTC	CASSQGDRSYEQYF
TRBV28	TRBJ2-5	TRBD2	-	TGTGCCAGCATGGGGGACCTTCGAGCTAGCGGGAGGGCCTCTGCGGAGACCCAGTACTTC	CASMGDLRASGRASAETQYF
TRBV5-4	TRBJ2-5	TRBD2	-	TGTGCCAGCAGCTCCGGACTAGCGGGAGAGACCCAGTACTTC	CASSSGLAGETQYF
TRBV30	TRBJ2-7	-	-	TGTGCCTGGAGTCCGAGACTTCCCACCTACGAGCAGTACTTC	CAWSPRLPTYEQYF
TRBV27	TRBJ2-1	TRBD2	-	TGTGCCAGCAGTTTGACTAGCGGGGGGTCCCATGAGCAGTTCTTC	CASSLTSGGSHEQFF
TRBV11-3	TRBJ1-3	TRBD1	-	TGTGCCAGCAGCTTAGATCGGCCGGGGACAGGGGTTGGAAACACCATATATTTT	CASSLDRPGTGVGNTIYF
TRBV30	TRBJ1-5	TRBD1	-	TGTGCCTGGAGAGCAGGGGGCGGGCAGCCCCAGCATTTT	CAWRAGGGQPQHF
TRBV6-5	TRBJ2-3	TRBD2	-	TGTGCCAGCAGTTATGGCGGGGGGCGTACAGATACGCAGTATTTT	CASSYGGGRTDTQYF